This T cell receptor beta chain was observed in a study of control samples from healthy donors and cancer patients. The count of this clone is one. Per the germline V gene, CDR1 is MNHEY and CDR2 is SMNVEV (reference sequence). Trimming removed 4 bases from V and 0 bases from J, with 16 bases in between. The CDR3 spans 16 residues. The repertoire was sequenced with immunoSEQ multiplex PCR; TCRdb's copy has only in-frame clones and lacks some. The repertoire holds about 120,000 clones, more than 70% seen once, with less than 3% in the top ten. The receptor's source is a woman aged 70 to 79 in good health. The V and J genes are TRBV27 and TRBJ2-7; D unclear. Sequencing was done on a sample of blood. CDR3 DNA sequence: TGTGCCAGCAGTTATAGTCTGGGTGAAAGCTCCTACGAGCAGTACTTC. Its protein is CASSYSLGESSYEQYF.